The 12 T cell receptor beta chains presented below share a single source sample, sequenced in a study of blood T cell repertoires in COVID-19. Clones were read by immunoSEQ multiplex PCR, and TCRdb kept only the in-frame ones, dropping some. Of about 29,000 clones in the sample, over 75% were seen once. The sequencing sample was made of peripheral blood. Receptor source: a woman in her seventies with active or convalescent COVID-19.

The CDR3 DNA sequence: TGTGCCATCAGTGAGAGACTAGCGGGGGGAGTCGAGCAGTACTTC. Its protein is CAISERLAGGVEQYF. The chain is built from TRBV10-3 and TRBJ2-7; 13 nucleotides align to TRBD2. The CDR3 extends over 15 amino acids. CDR1 and CDR2 from the germline V gene are ENHRY and SYGVKD. The V segment lost 2 bases and the J segment 6 bases; nucleotides outside the gene matches: 4.

In its sample, this clone was seen a few times. This chain connects TRBV7-2 to TRBJ2-3; possible D gene TRBD1, 6 bases. This CDR3 has 13 residues. Germline CDR1 is SGHTA and CDR2 is FQGNSA. The V end was cut by 7 bases, the J end by 6 bases, with 14 bases between. The CDR3 coding sequence is TGTGCCAGCACCCATGGCAGGGGCGATACGCAGTATTTT. Encoded protein: CASTHGRGDTQYF. The variable domain in full, with the rest retrieved from reference TRBV7-2 and TRBJ2-3, is GAGVSQSPSNKVTEKGKDVELRCDPISGHTALYWYRQSLGQGLEFLIYFQGNSAPDKSGLPSDRFSAERTGGSVSTLTIQRTQQEDSAVYLCASTHGRGDTQYFGPGTRLTVL.

The chain is built from TRBV7-2 and TRBJ1-2; 7 bases are a match to TRBD1. This CDR3 region has 16 residues. The germline V gene has CDR1 SGHTA and CDR2 FQGNSA. With V trimmed by 8 bases and J by 4 bases, 16 bases remained unmatched. DNA for the CDR3: TGTGCCAGCCATTCTCCGGGACGACAGGGCGGCTATGGCTACACCTTC. Translation: CASHSPGRQGGYGYTF.

The chain carries TRBV7-8 and TRBJ2-7, with D unclear. Per the germline V gene, CDR1 is SGHVS and CDR2 is FQNEAQ. V was shortened by 8 bases and J by 3 bases, with 14 bases between the two germline ends. The CDR3 is 13 amino acids. The CDR3 DNA sequence: TGTGCCAGCGGCGCCAGGATCGTCTACGAGCAGTACTTC. Amino acid sequence: CASGARIVYEQYF.

By share of the sample, this clone is medium-sized. The chain links TRBV11-2 to TRBJ1-2; 8 nucleotides agree with TRBD1. The CDR3 is 14 residues long. Germline V gives CDR1 SGHAT, CDR2 FQNNGV. J was trimmed by 8 bases and V by 3 bases; bases with no gene match: 8. The CDR3 is CASSFQMGQDGYTF. CDR3 DNA sequence: TGTGCCAGCAGCTTCCAGATGGGACAGGACGGCTACACCTTC. Complete variable domain (other parts from reference TRBV11-2 and TRBJ1-2): EAGVAQSPRYKIIEKRQSVAFWCNPISGHATLYWYQQILGQGPKLLIQFQNNGVVDDSQLPKDRFSAERLKGVDSTLKIQPAKLEDSAVYLCASSFQMGQDGYTFGSGTRLTVV.

The CDR3 region has the DNA TGTGCCTGGAGTGTAGGGGGACCAGGGGACACTGAAGCTTTCTTT. Amino acid sequence: CAWSVGGPGDTEAFF. This chain links TRBV30 with TRBJ1-1, with D perhaps matching TRBD1 (6 bases). Trimming shortened V by 0 bases and J by 3 bases, and 14 bases separated the two germline ends. Germline lookup yields CDR1 GTSNPN and CDR2 SVGIG (reference sequence). CDR3 length equals 15 residues. Based on the CDR3 plus reference TRBV30 and TRBJ1-1, the full variable domain is SQTIHQWPATLVQPVGSPLSLECTVEGTSNPNLYWYRQAAGRGLQLLFYSVGIGQISSEVPQNLSASRPQDRQFILSSKKLLLSDSGFYLCAWSVGGPGDTEAFFGQGTRLTVV.

The chain links TRBV27 to TRBJ1-1; 9 positions agree with TRBD1. The V gene's germline CDR1 is MNHEY and CDR2 SMNVEV (reference sequence). V dropped 11 bases and J dropped 9; count of bases not matched to a gene: 13. The CDR3 has 13 residues. The CDR3, as DNA: TGTGCCTCCTCAGGGATGACAGGGGGTAAAGCTTTCTTT. Protein: CASSGMTGGKAFF.

This clone was seen once. The genes are TRBV28 and TRBJ2-7; 11 nucleotides agree with TRBD2. The junction had 13 bases not matched to a gene; V was cut back by 5 bases and J by 4 bases. The CDR3 consists of 17 residues. The germline CDR1 and CDR2 sequences are MDHEN and SYDVKM. The CDR3 nucleotides are TGTGCCAGCAGTCCTTGGGGCACTAGCGGGAGTGCGTACGAGCAGTACTTC. It encodes CASSPWGTSGSAYEQYF.

The chain joins TRBV9 to TRBJ2-7; TRBD1 agrees at 7 bases. Germline V gene data show CDR1 as SGDLS and CDR2 as YYNGEE. The CDR3 runs 14 residues. With 0 bases clipped from V and 2 bases from J, the junction kept 2 bases outside the gene matches. CDR3: CASSVGQGAYEQYF. The CDR3 nucleotides are TGTGCCAGCAGCGTAGGACAGGGAGCCTACGAGCAGTACTTC.

The rearrangement joins TRBV4-2 to TRBJ1-2; no firm D call. V was clipped by 1 base and J by 8 bases, with 17 bases between them. This CDR3 is 15 amino acids long. The germline CDR1 and CDR2 sequences are LGHNA and YNFKEQ. The CDR3 region is CASSQGQVGVGGYTF. Written as DNA, the CDR3 is TGTGCCAGCAGCCAAGGGCAGGTGGGAGTGGGGGGCTACACCTTC.

The chain is built from TRBV4-3 and TRBJ2-5, with 7 bases fitting TRBD1. Per germline, CDR1 LGHNA and CDR2 YSLEER. V dropped 0 bases and J dropped 5; count of bases not matched to a gene: 6. This CDR3 has 15 amino acids. The CDR3 DNA follows: TGCGCCAGCAGCCAAGAGGGACAGCCAGGGGAGACCCAGTACTTC. This codes for CASSQEGQPGETQYF.

J is TRBJ1-4 and V is TRBV9; the D gene is possibly TRBD1 (6 bases). The V gene's germline CDR1 is SGDLS and CDR2 YYNGEE. This CDR3 has 14 residues. Trimming removed 3 bases at V and 5 bases at J, with 11 bases between. In DNA, the CDR3 is TGTGCCAGCAGCGCGCGACAGGAGAATGAAAAACTGTTTTTT. This codes for CASSARQENEKLFF.